Presented here are 24 T cell receptor beta chains from one specimen sequenced in a study of monozygotic twins with inflammatory bowel disease. TCRdb derives one entry per CDR3 protein from the 5' RACE reads, leaving out DNA. Its listing shows about 85,000 distinct CDR3 sequences. Input material: blood. The source of these receptors is a human donor with ulcerative colitis or Crohn's disease, or a healthy co-twin of an affected twin (not recorded which).

The chain links TRBV20-1 to TRBJ1-5; the TRBD1 assignment by TCRdb is unverifiable without DNA. The length of the CDR3 is 14 residues. CDR1 is DFQATT, CDR2 SNEGSKA, per germline (reference sequence). CDR3 region: CSAGGQGVWQPQHF.

The chain employs TRBV5-1 and TRBJ2-7; TCRdb designates TRBD1, a call that cannot be tested without DNA. The CDR3 totals 14 residues. CDR1 SGHRS and CDR2 YFSETQ come from the germline V gene. This CDR3 reads CASSLETGLYEQYF.

The rearrangement links TRBV14 to TRBJ2-5; TCRdb selects TRBD1, and the lack of DNA leaves this call unchecked. CDR1 and CDR2 (germline): SGHDN, FVKESK. The CDR3 contains 13 residues. The CDR3 protein is CASSQRPRETQYF.

The gene calls are TRBV20-1 and TRBJ1-1; TCRdb lists TRBD1, though no DNA is available to test this call. The CDR3 contains 17 residues. Germline CDR1 and CDR2: DFQATT and SNEGSKA (reference sequence). This CDR3 is CSARDPRPRAITTEAFF.

The genes are TRBV20-1 and TRBJ1-1; without DNA, the TCRdb call of TRBD1 cannot be checked. CDR1 and CDR2 (germline): DFQATT, SNEGSKA (reference sequence). The CDR3 consists of 13 residues. The CDR3 protein is CSAPDRRATEAFF.

This chain joins TRBV5-1 and TRBJ1-6; TCRdb proposes TRBD1, but this gene call is untestable without DNA. Germline V gives CDR1 SGHRS, CDR2 YFSETQ. This CDR3 is 16 amino acids long. CDR3 amino acids: CASSAEPGQGNSPLHF.

The V call is TRBV9, the J call TRBJ1-1; the D gene TCRdb calls, TRBD1, cannot be checked with no DNA. Per the germline V gene, CDR1 is SGDLS and CDR2 is YYNGEE. CDR3 length: 16 amino acids. CDR3 loop: CASSVGVGGGNTEAFF.

The chain recombines TRBV20-1 with TRBJ1-5; there is no DNA to check the TCRdb D call of TRBD1. This CDR3 region has 15 residues. Per germline, CDR1 DFQATT and CDR2 SNEGSKA (reference sequence). CDR3 loop: CSARDPQGGNQPQHF.

The chain links TRBV20-1 to TRBJ2-5; TCRdb gives TRBD2 as the D gene, but with no DNA this cannot be confirmed. Germline V gene sequence: CDR1 DFQATT, CDR2 SNEGSKA (reference sequence). The length of the CDR3 is 15 residues. CDR3 loop: CSARRLAGLQETQYF.

The V gene is TRBV11-2, the J gene TRBJ1-6. CDR1 and CDR2 (germline): SGHAT, FQNNGV. CDR3 length equals 13 residues. CDR3 sequence reads: CASSRTISSPLHF.

This chain links TRBV5-1 with TRBJ2-5; there is no DNA to check the TCRdb D call of TRBD1. CDR1 and CDR2 (germline): SGHRS, YFSETQ. This CDR3 has 13 amino acids. This CDR3 is CASSRTGEETQYF. The variable domain in full, with the rest retrieved from reference TRBV5-1 and TRBJ2-5, is KAGVTQTPRYLIKTRGQQVTLSCSPISGHRSVSWYQQTPGQGLQFLFEYFSETQRNKGNFPGRFSGRQFSNSRSEMNVSTLELGDSALYLCASSRTGEETQYFGPGTRLLVL.

V usage is TRBV9 and J usage is TRBJ2-5; TCRdb indicates TRBD2, and absent DNA this call remains unverified. Germline V gives CDR1 SGDLS, CDR2 YYNGEE. The CDR3 is made up of 15 amino acids. The CDR3 loop is CASSVGSGRGETQYF.

The rearrangement links TRBV20-1 to TRBJ2-5. The CDR3 totals 11 residues. Germline V gives CDR1 DFQATT, CDR2 SNEGSKA (reference sequence). The CDR3 loop is CSARAEETQYF.

The chain uses TRBV27 and TRBJ2-1. Germline V lookup: CDR1 MNHEY, CDR2 SMNVEV (reference sequence). This CDR3 is built from 14 residues. CDR3 protein: CASSLTESYNEQFF.

The rearrangement uses TRBV7-2 and TRBJ2-6; TCRdb names TRBD1, which stays unverified in the absence of DNA. CDR3 length: 15 residues. Germline V lookup: CDR1 SGHTA, CDR2 FQGNSA. The CDR3 reads CASSLGGAGANVLTF.

The chain joins TRBV11-1 to TRBJ2-1; the D gene TCRdb calls, TRBD1, cannot be checked with no DNA. Germline V gives CDR1 SGHAT, CDR2 FQDESV (reference sequence). The CDR3 length is 14 residues. CDR3 sequence: CASSLVRGGNEQFF.

The J gene is TRBJ2-7, the V gene TRBV7-6; as DNA is missing, the TRBD1 call by TCRdb cannot be tested. This CDR3 comprises 13 residues. CDR1 and CDR2 from the germline V gene are SGHVS and FNYEAQ. The chain's CDR3 is CASSPGTDYEQYF.

The chain recombines TRBV27 with TRBJ2-5; TCRdb's D gene call, TRBD1, goes unchecked for lack of DNA. The CDR3 has 15 amino acids. From germline, CDR1 is MNHEY and CDR2 SMNVEV (reference sequence). The CDR3 protein is CASSPQPGQQETQYF.

The chain links TRBV20-1 to TRBJ2-1; TCRdb proposes TRBD1, but this gene call is untestable without DNA. CDR1 and CDR2 (germline): DFQATT, SNEGSKA (reference sequence). The CDR3 covers 13 residues. CDR3 in amino acids: CSAPGQGYNEQFF.

The chain employs TRBV11-2 and TRBJ1-1; the D call of TRBD1 rests on TCRdb alone, since no DNA is present to check it. CDR3 length: 16 amino acids. Germline V CDR1 and CDR2: SGHAT, FQNNGV. The CDR3 sequence is CASSRQTATSNTEAFF. The full variable domain, in which reference TRBV11-2 and TRBJ1-1 provide the parts outside the CDR3, is EAGVAQSPRYKIIEKRQSVAFWCNPISGHATLYWYQQILGQGPKLLIQFQNNGVVDDSQLPKDRFSAERLKGVDSTLKIQPAKLEDSAVYLCASSRQTATSNTEAFFGQGTRLTVV.

The chain carries TRBV15 and TRBJ2-1; the TCRdb D gene call, TRBD1, has no DNA to confirm it. This CDR3 is built from 13 residues. CDR1 and CDR2 (germline): LNHNV, YYDKDF (reference sequence). Here the CDR3 reads CATSSRGQNEQFF.

The chain joins TRBV6-1 to TRBJ1-2. Per germline, CDR1 MNHNS and CDR2 SASEGT. The CDR3 runs 13 residues. Here the CDR3 reads CASSEGNGRGYTF.

This chain joins TRBV7-3 and TRBJ2-1; absent DNA, TCRdb's TRBD2 call cannot be checked. Germline-derived CDR1 and CDR2 are SGHTA and FQGTGA. The CDR3 runs to 13 residues. CDR3 sequence: CASSWTRDNEQFF.

The chain recombines TRBV10-3 with TRBJ2-6. In germline, CDR1 is ENHRY, CDR2 SYGVKD. The CDR3 covers 16 residues. CDR3 residues: CAISTLAYSGANVLTF.